This T cell receptor (beta chain) was identified in a study of glioma-infiltrating T cells after dendritic cell vaccination. Germline CDR1 and CDR2: LNHDA and SQIVND (reference sequence). This CDR3 spans 14 amino acids. The time point was: after dendritic cell vaccination, including at tumor progression/relapse. Sequenced by immunoSEQ multiplex PCR; TCRdb stores in-frame clones only, minus some. The table has some 90,000 clones, approximately 78% seen once. The chain joins TRBV19 to TRBJ2-5; TRBD1 aligns across 7 bases. Gene TRBJ2-7 matches the end of the DNA better, so the J call may be wrong. The source is a human donor with glioblastoma. The sequences come from blood, collected after dendritic cell vaccination. The CDR3 reads CASSVRGKTYEQYF. CDR3 nucleotides: TGTGCCAGTAGTGTCAGGGGGAAAACCTACGAGCAGTACTTC.